The rows below give T cell receptor beta chains drawn from one sample of a study of post-analysis software for immune sequencing data. TCRdb re-called the PCR reads through MiXCR, storing one row per CDR3 protein. Here the sample spans some 450,000 distinct CDR3 sequences, nearly 45% being singletons. Input material: blood. These receptors all come from a girl between 5 and 17 years old with multiple sclerosis. Each CDR3 is given with its conserved first and last residue. A D gene is named only where the DNA matches it firmly. Where a row states a size, it is once, few, many or the class of an expanded clone; other rows omit it.

v_call	d_call	j_call	clone_size	cdr3_aa	cdr3_nt
TRBV6-6	TRBD2	TRBJ2-5	few	CASKREGETQYF	TGTGCCAGCAAGCGGGAGGGAGAGACCCAGTACTTC
TRBV20-1	TRBD2	TRBJ2-5	-	CSARDRLAAQLLQETQYF	TGCAGTGCTAGGGATCGACTAGCGGCCCAGCTACTCCAAGAGACCCAGTACTTC
TRBV27	TRBD1	TRBJ1-2	-	CASSLGTATHGYTF	TGTGCCAGCAGTCTAGGGACAGCAACTCATGGCTACACCTTC
TRBV11-2	-	TRBJ1-4	-	CASSLVARRNEKLFF	TGTGCCAGCAGCTTAGTGGCAAGAAGAAATGAAAAACTGTTTTTT
TRBV29-1	TRBD1	TRBJ2-7	-	CSVEGDSDYEQYF	TGCAGCGTTGAAGGGGACAGTGACTACGAGCAGTACTTC
TRBV6-1	TRBD1	TRBJ1-1	once	CASSEPGQGVTEAFF	TGTGCCAGCAGTGAACCGGGACAGGGGGTGACTGAAGCTTTCTTT
TRBV12-3/TRBV12-4	TRBD2	TRBJ2-7	few	CASSSASGPSYEQYF	TGTGCCAGCAGTTCAGCTAGCGGCCCATCCTACGAGCAGTACTTC
TRBV7-3	-	TRBJ2-7	few	CASSLTMVPSYEQYF	TGTGCCAGCAGCTTAACGATGGTCCCCTCCTACGAGCAGTACTTC
TRBV28	TRBD1	TRBJ1-2	few	CASSPVNRGGYTF	TGTGCCAGCAGTCCCGTTAACAGGGGTGGCTACACCTTC
TRBV20-1	-	TRBJ2-7	few	CSARGTSDYEQYF	TGCAGTGCTAGGGGGACTTCGGACTACGAGCAGTACTTC
TRBV5-1	-	TRBJ2-7	-	CASRGATGYEQYF	TGCGCCAGCAGGGGGGCTACGGGCTACGAGCAGTACTTC
TRBV20-1	-	TRBJ2-5	few	CSADRETQYF	TGCAGTGCCGACAGAGAGACCCAGTACTTC
TRBV7-9	-	TRBJ2-1	-	CASNPGGHEQFF	TGTGCCAGTAACCCCGGGGGGCATGAGCAGTTCTTC
TRBV4-1	-	TRBJ1-1	-	CASSQGFQGWTEAFF	TGCGCCAGCAGCCAAGGGTTCCAGGGATGGACTGAAGCTTTCTTT
TRBV20-1	TRBD2	TRBJ2-1	-	CSATPWAGGRGNEQFF	TGCAGTGCCACCCCCTGGGCGGGAGGTAGAGGTAATGAGCAGTTCTTC
TRBV20-1	TRBD1	TRBJ2-7	-	CSAPTGQPYEQYF	TGCAGTGCTCCGACAGGGCAACCCTACGAGCAGTACTTC
TRBV6-1	TRBD2	TRBJ2-3	few	CASSLTSGKSDTQYF	TGTGCCAGCAGTCTCACTAGCGGGAAATCAGATACGCAGTATTTT
TRBV19	-	TRBJ2-3	few	CASKFGPSSTDTQYF	TGTGCCAGTAAGTTCGGACCGAGTAGCACAGATACGCAGTATTTT
TRBV27	-	TRBJ1-2	-	CASSGLGYGYTF	TGTGCCAGCAGTGGACTTGGCTATGGCTACACCTTC
TRBV21-1	-	TRBJ1-4	-	CASSKLSGIATNEKLFF	TGTGCCAGCAGCAAACTGAGTGGAATCGCAACTAATGAAAAACTGTTTTTT
TRBV20-1	TRBD2	TRBJ2-1	-	CSARVVQRGDNEQFF	TGCAGTGCTAGAGTTGTACAGCGGGGGGACAATGAGCAGTTCTTC
TRBV7-3	TRBD2	TRBJ2-1	-	CASTPSGDNEQFF	TGTGCCAGCACCCCCAGCGGGGACAATGAGCAGTTCTTC
TRBV27	TRBD1	TRBJ1-4	-	CASRLQGADEKLFF	TGTGCCAGCAGGTTACAGGGGGCGGACGAAAAACTGTTTTTT
TRBV29-1	-	TRBJ1-4	-	CSVGARAGAKLFF	TGCAGCGTCGGCGCCAGGGCCGGCGCAAAACTGTTTTTT
TRBV6-1	TRBD2	TRBJ2-7	few	CASYPSGSYEQYF	TGTGCCAGCTATCCTAGCGGTTCCTACGAGCAGTACTTC
TRBV20-1	TRBD1	TRBJ2-7	-	CSARGTGADEQYF	TGCAGTGCTAGAGGGACAGGAGCGGACGAGCAGTACTTC
TRBV29-1	-	TRBJ1-2	-	CSVGGRDGYTF	TGCAGCGTTGGGGGGCGCGATGGCTACACCTTC
TRBV7-2	TRBD1	TRBJ2-1	-	CASSLVWDREETQFF	TGTGCCAGCAGCTTAGTTTGGGACAGGGAGGAGACCCAGTTCTTC
TRBV5-1	TRBD2	TRBJ2-1	-	CANSLASGDNEQFF	TGCGCCAACAGTTTGGCTAGCGGGGACAATGAGCAGTTCTTC
TRBV20-1	TRBD2	TRBJ2-3	-	CSGAGGPTDTQYF	TGCAGTGGAGCGGGAGGTCCCACAGATACGCAGTATTTT
TRBV6-6	-	TRBJ1-1	-	CASSQKMTTLNTEAFF	TGTGCCAGCAGTCAGAAAATGACGACTCTGAACACTGAAGCTTTCTTT
TRBV4-1	-	TRBJ2-5	few	CASSQDPRGGFGETQYF	TGCGCCAGCAGCCAAGACCCCAGGGGGGGCTTCGGGGAGACCCAGTACTTC
TRBV12-3/TRBV12-4	-	TRBJ1-6	-	CASSFETSDNSPLHF	TGTGCCAGCAGTTTCGAGACTAGTGATAATTCACCCCTCCACTTT
TRBV3-1	TRBD1	TRBJ1-2	-	CASSQAKTGGAGYGYTF	TGTGCCAGCAGCCAAGCCAAAACAGGGGGCGCTGGGTATGGCTACACCTTC
TRBV10-3	-	TRBJ1-2	-	CAISELGYGYTF	TGTGCCATCAGTGAGCTCGGCTATGGCTACACCTTC
TRBV5-1	TRBD1	TRBJ1-1	-	CASSLRQGALTNTEAFF	TGCGCCAGCAGCCTTAGACAGGGGGCGTTGACGAACACTGAAGCTTTCTTT
TRBV12-3/TRBV12-4	TRBD2	TRBJ2-4	once	CASSSRGSGIRAKNIQYF	TGTGCCAGCAGTTCCCGGGGTAGCGGGATCAGAGCCAAAAACATTCAGTACTTC
TRBV4-1	-	TRBJ2-7	few	CASSRGDGTANYEQYF	TGCGCCAGCAGCCGGGGGGACGGGACAGCGAACTACGAGCAGTACTTC
TRBV6-1	TRBD1	TRBJ1-6	-	CASNIQGADHSPLHF	TGTGCCAGCAATATACAGGGGGCCGACCATTCACCCCTCCACTTT
TRBV29-1	-	TRBJ2-7	once	CSAEGLTPVGEQYF	TGCAGCGCGGAAGGACTCACCCCAGTTGGCGAGCAGTACTTC
TRBV11-2	TRBD1	TRBJ2-7	few	CASSLEAGGEQYF	TGTGCCAGCAGCTTAGAAGCAGGGGGCGAGCAGTACTTC
TRBV6-5	TRBD2	TRBJ2-7	-	CASRRTSGPSYEQYF	TGTGCCAGCAGACGGACTAGCGGACCCTCCTACGAGCAGTACTTC
TRBV14	TRBD1	TRBJ2-7	-	CASSHIDRAQQYF	TGTGCCAGCAGCCACATTGACAGGGCCCAGCAGTACTTC
TRBV11-3	TRBD1	TRBJ2-5	-	CASNSTGGQYF	TGCGCCAGCAACTCGACAGGGGGCCAGTACTTC
TRBV29-1	-	TRBJ2-7	-	CSVGGGYSYEQYF	TGCAGCGTTGGGGGTGGCTACTCCTACGAGCAGTACTTC
TRBV6-4	TRBD2	TRBJ2-3	-	CASQAVAGAGTDTQYF	TGTGCCAGCCAAGCAGTAGCGGGAGCCGGTACAGATACGCAGTATTTT
TRBV20-1	TRBD1	TRBJ2-2	-	CSARGTGNTGELFF	TGCAGTGCCAGGGGGACAGGAAACACCGGGGAGCTGTTTTTT
TRBV27	-	TRBJ2-7	-	CASSLGSGAREQYF	TGTGCCAGCAGTTTAGGTAGCGGAGCTCGCGAGCAGTACTTC
TRBV20-1	TRBD1	TRBJ1-2	-	CSARDRTGLNYGYTF	TGCAGTGCTAGAGACCGGACAGGCCTAAACTATGGCTACACCTTC
TRBV28	TRBD1	TRBJ2-7	-	CASTTGQGAYEQYF	TGTGCCAGCACCACCGGACAGGGGGCATACGAGCAGTACTTC
TRBV6-2/TRBV6-3	-	TRBJ2-7	-	CASGTVSYEQYF	TGTGCCAGCGGGACGGTCTCCTACGAGCAGTACTTC
TRBV15	-	TRBJ2-1	few	CATSRQYNEQFF	TGTGCCACCAGCAGACAATACAATGAGCAGTTCTTC
TRBV20-1	-	TRBJ2-1	-	CSAREPPPDYRRNNEQFF	TGCAGTGCTAGAGAGCCCCCCCCGGACTACCGGAGGAACAATGAGCAGTTCTTC
TRBV6-4	TRBD2	TRBJ2-1	many	CASSELAGSYNEQFF	TGTGCCAGCAGCGAGCTAGCGGGGTCCTACAATGAGCAGTTCTTC
TRBV7-2	TRBD1	TRBJ1-2	-	CASSLAANRGIGGYTF	TGTGCCAGCAGCTTAGCAGCGAACAGGGGGATAGGGGGCTACACCTTC